The rows below give T cell receptor beta chains drawn from one sample of a study of beta chain features in type 1 diabetes. Generated by immunoSEQ multiplex PCR, the TCRdb table keeps only in-frame clones and is missing some. The repertoire consists of under 300,000 clones, with 8% occurring once and the leading ten covering approximately 1%. Input material: central memory CD4+ T cells from blood. These receptors originate from a young woman in good health. The CDR3 runs from the conserved cysteine through the conserved F or W. Fields, in order: clone size, D gene, J gene, V gene, CDR3 DNA, CDR3 protein. D genes are given only for firm matches. Clone size is stated in some rows and not others, as once, few, many or a class when expanded.

clone_size: many
d_call: NA
j_call: TRBJ2-7
v_call: TRBV7-8
cdr3_nt: TGTGCCAGCAGCTTAGGCGGGCCTTCCTACGAGCAGTACTTC
cdr3_aa: CASSLGGPSYEQYF

clone_size: many
d_call: NA
j_call: TRBJ2-1
v_call: TRBV2
cdr3_nt: TGTGCCAGCAGTGACACCGGTGAGCAGTTCTTC
cdr3_aa: CASSDTGEQFF

clone_size: NA
d_call: NA
j_call: TRBJ2-2
v_call: TRBV5-4
cdr3_nt: TGTGCCAGCAGCTCGCATGGGGGGACCGGGGAGCTGTTTTTT
cdr3_aa: CASSSHGGTGELFF

clone_size: many
d_call: NA
j_call: TRBJ2-1
v_call: TRBV5-4
cdr3_nt: TGTGCCAGCAGCACCGACCCACAGGGAAATCCGTTCTTC
cdr3_aa: CASSTDPQGNPFF

clone_size: NA
d_call: NA
j_call: TRBJ1-2
v_call: TRBV5-1
cdr3_nt: TGCGCCAGCAGCTTGGCAGGAGACGACTATGGCTACACCTTC
cdr3_aa: CASSLAGDDYGYTF

clone_size: many
d_call: TRBD2
j_call: TRBJ2-7
v_call: TRBV14
cdr3_nt: TGTGCCAGCAGCCAAGAGCGACTAGCGGGAGGCGAGCAGTACTTC
cdr3_aa: CASSQERLAGGEQYF

clone_size: NA
d_call: TRBD1
j_call: TRBJ2-1
v_call: TRBV7-3
cdr3_nt: TGTGCCAGCAGCTTAGGGTCTGGAACAGGGGCAAATGAGCAGTTCTTC
cdr3_aa: CASSLGSGTGANEQFF

clone_size: few
d_call: TRBD2
j_call: TRBJ2-4
v_call: TRBV6-6
cdr3_nt: TGTGCCAGCAGTTTTCTAGCGGGAGTAGGCAAAAACATTCAGTACTTC
cdr3_aa: CASSFLAGVGKNIQYF

clone_size: few
d_call: TRBD1
j_call: TRBJ1-6
v_call: TRBV2
cdr3_nt: TGTGCCAGCAGAGGGGGACAGGGTAATTCACCCCTCCACTTT
cdr3_aa: CASRGGQGNSPLHF

clone_size: NA
d_call: NA
j_call: TRBJ2-7
v_call: TRBV7-9
cdr3_nt: TGTGCCAGCAGCCGCGTAGGCTCCTACGAGCAGTACTTC
cdr3_aa: CASSRVGSYEQYF

clone_size: few
d_call: NA
j_call: TRBJ2-3
v_call: TRBV5-1
cdr3_nt: TGCGCCAGCAGCTACACAGGGCGGAGCACAGATACGCAGTATTTT
cdr3_aa: CASSYTGRSTDTQYF

clone_size: few
d_call: NA
j_call: TRBJ1-5
v_call: TRBV2
cdr3_nt: TGTGCCAGCAGCGGGGACAGCAATCAGCCCCAGCATTTT
cdr3_aa: CASSGDSNQPQHF

clone_size: NA
d_call: NA
j_call: TRBJ2-2
v_call: TRBV18
cdr3_nt: TGTGCCAGCTCACCACCCGAAGGGATTACCGGGGAGCTGTTTTTT
cdr3_aa: CASSPPEGITGELFF

clone_size: few
d_call: TRBD1
j_call: TRBJ2-3
v_call: TRBV7-2
cdr3_nt: TGTGCCAGCAGCCAAAAGGGGGCCCCAATTACGCAGTATTTT
cdr3_aa: CASSQKGAPITQYF

clone_size: NA
d_call: TRBD1
j_call: TRBJ1-2
v_call: TRBV7-3
cdr3_nt: TGTGCCAGCAGCTCCTCCGGGACAGGGGGCAATGGCTACACCTTC
cdr3_aa: CASSSSGTGGNGYTF

clone_size: few
d_call: NA
j_call: TRBJ2-6
v_call: TRBV15
cdr3_nt: TGTGCCACCAGCACCGACCGAGCTGGGGCCAACGTCCTGACTTTC
cdr3_aa: CATSTDRAGANVLTF

clone_size: many
d_call: NA
j_call: TRBJ1-5
v_call: TRBV4-3
cdr3_nt: TGCGCCAGCAGCCAAGGGGCCGGGGGCCTGGAGCCCCAGCATTTT
cdr3_aa: CASSQGAGGLEPQHF

clone_size: NA
d_call: TRBD1
j_call: TRBJ1-2
v_call: TRBV6-1
cdr3_nt: TGTGCCAGCAGTCTCGGACAGGGCCCCTATGGCTACACCTTC
cdr3_aa: CASSLGQGPYGYTF

clone_size: many
d_call: NA
j_call: TRBJ2-3
v_call: TRBV4-3
cdr3_nt: TGCGCCAGCAGCCAAGAAGCGGACAGACGGCCAGGAGATACGCAGTATTTT
cdr3_aa: CASSQEADRRPGDTQYF

clone_size: many
d_call: NA
j_call: TRBJ2-3
v_call: TRBV11-1
cdr3_nt: TGTGCCAGCAGCTGGATTAGCACAGATACGCAGTATTTT
cdr3_aa: CASSWISTDTQYF

clone_size: NA
d_call: NA
j_call: TRBJ2-2
v_call: TRBV14
cdr3_nt: TGTGCCAGCAGCCCCCTCTTTTCGGAGCAGCTGTTTTTT
cdr3_aa: CASSPLFSEQLFF

clone_size: few
d_call: NA
j_call: TRBJ2-3
v_call: TRBV18
cdr3_nt: TGTGCCAGCTCACCAGGCACAGATACGCAGTATTTT
cdr3_aa: CASSPGTDTQYF

clone_size: few
d_call: NA
j_call: TRBJ1-5
v_call: TRBV28
cdr3_nt: TGTGCCAGCAGCCCCGGACAGCTAACCTACCAGCATTTT
cdr3_aa: CASSPGQLTYQHF

clone_size: many
d_call: TRBD1
j_call: TRBJ2-7
v_call: TRBV14
cdr3_nt: TGTGCCAGCAGCCAAGGGGACAGGGAAGAGAGGTACTTC
cdr3_aa: CASSQGDREERYF

clone_size: few
d_call: NA
j_call: TRBJ1-2
v_call: TRBV7-2
cdr3_nt: TGTGCCAGCAGCTTATTAGACGGGATTTATGGCTACACCTTC
cdr3_aa: CASSLLDGIYGYTF

clone_size: NA
d_call: TRBD2
j_call: TRBJ2-3
v_call: TRBV7-2
cdr3_nt: TGTGCCAGCAGCTTAGGATTTACTAGCGGGAGTTCGGATACGCAGTATTTT
cdr3_aa: CASSLGFTSGSSDTQYF

clone_size: few
d_call: TRBD1
j_call: TRBJ1-2
v_call: TRBV10-3
cdr3_nt: TGTGCCATCAGTGAGAGAACAGGGGCTTATGGCTACACCTTC
cdr3_aa: CAISERTGAYGYTF

clone_size: NA
d_call: NA
j_call: TRBJ2-2
v_call: TRBV7-9
cdr3_nt: TGTGCCAGCAGAACCGGGACCGGGGCCGGGGAGCTGTTTTTT
cdr3_aa: CASRTGTGAGELFF

clone_size: NA
d_call: NA
j_call: TRBJ2-7
v_call: TRBV29-1
cdr3_nt: TGCAGCGTGAACCAAGCGCCCGGGACCCATATCCTATGCTACGAGCAGTACTTC
cdr3_aa: CSVNQAPGTHILCYEQYF

clone_size: NA
d_call: TRBD2
j_call: TRBJ2-2
v_call: TRBV18
cdr3_nt: TGTGCCAGCTCACTCAGCGGGGCGACCGGGGAGCTGTTTTTT
cdr3_aa: CASSLSGATGELFF

clone_size: few
d_call: NA
j_call: TRBJ2-5
v_call: TRBV6-1
cdr3_nt: TGTGCCAGCAGCATACATGGATCAGGGGAACAGACCCAGTACTTC
cdr3_aa: CASSIHGSGEQTQYF

clone_size: few
d_call: TRBD2
j_call: TRBJ2-3
v_call: TRBV7-2
cdr3_nt: TGTGCCAGCAGCCGACGACTAGCGGGGGCCTCAGATACGCAGTATTTT
cdr3_aa: CASSRRLAGASDTQYF

clone_size: few
d_call: NA
j_call: TRBJ2-5
v_call: TRBV7-2
cdr3_nt: TGTGCCAGCAGCCCCCGGGGGTTACAAGAGACCCAGTACTTC
cdr3_aa: CASSPRGLQETQYF

clone_size: many
d_call: NA
j_call: TRBJ2-1
v_call: TRBV18
cdr3_nt: TGTGCCAGCTCACCTAGATACAATGAGCAGTTCTTC
cdr3_aa: CASSPRYNEQFF

clone_size: NA
d_call: NA
j_call: TRBJ2-2
v_call: TRBV28
cdr3_nt: TGTGCCAGCAGTTTATCAGGGGACACCGGGGAGCTGTTTTTT
cdr3_aa: CASSLSGDTGELFF

clone_size: few
d_call: NA
j_call: TRBJ2-7
v_call: TRBV11-3
cdr3_nt: TGTGCCAGCAGCTTATTGGGTAGCGACACCTACGAGCAGTACTTC
cdr3_aa: CASSLLGSDTYEQYF

clone_size: few
d_call: NA
j_call: TRBJ2-7
v_call: TRBV4-3
cdr3_nt: TGCGCCAGCAGCCAAGATTGGGGCGAGCAGTACTTC
cdr3_aa: CASSQDWGEQYF

clone_size: NA
d_call: NA
j_call: TRBJ1-2
v_call: TRBV9
cdr3_nt: TGTGCCAGCAGCGCCGAGGGCTATGGCTACACCTTC
cdr3_aa: CASSAEGYGYTF

clone_size: NA
d_call: NA
j_call: TRBJ1-1
v_call: TRBV7-2
cdr3_nt: TGTGCCAGCAGCCAGGACGGGAACACTGAAGCTTTCTTT
cdr3_aa: CASSQDGNTEAFF

clone_size: NA
d_call: NA
j_call: TRBJ1-1
v_call: TRBV18
cdr3_nt: TGTGCCAGCTCACCAGGGGTAGGGACTGAAGCTTTCTTT
cdr3_aa: CASSPGVGTEAFF

clone_size: NA
d_call: TRBD2
j_call: TRBJ2-5
v_call: TRBV9
cdr3_nt: TGTGCCAGCAGCCCCGGGACTAGCGGGAGAGAGACCCAGTACTTC
cdr3_aa: CASSPGTSGRETQYF

clone_size: few
d_call: NA
j_call: TRBJ1-1
v_call: TRBV18
cdr3_nt: TGTGCCAGCTCACCAGGAGGCGGGAACACTGAAGCTTTCTTT
cdr3_aa: CASSPGGGNTEAFF

clone_size: many
d_call: NA
j_call: TRBJ2-4
v_call: TRBV21-1
cdr3_nt: TGTGCCAGCAGCTCCGGAAAAAACATTCAGTACTTC
cdr3_aa: CASSSGKNIQYF

clone_size: NA
d_call: TRBD2
j_call: TRBJ2-1
v_call: TRBV5-4
cdr3_nt: TGTGCCAGCAGTAGCGGGGGACCGTCTTTCGATGAGCAGTTCTTC
cdr3_aa: CASSSGGPSFDEQFF

clone_size: few
d_call: NA
j_call: TRBJ2-5
v_call: TRBV5-4
cdr3_nt: TGTGCCAGCAGCTTGGGTCGAGAGACCCAGTACTTC
cdr3_aa: CASSLGRETQYF

clone_size: few
d_call: NA
j_call: TRBJ2-2
v_call: TRBV28
cdr3_nt: TGTGCCAGCACACAGAACCCCGGGGAGCTGTTTTTT
cdr3_aa: CASTQNPGELFF

clone_size: many
d_call: NA
j_call: TRBJ1-5
v_call: TRBV6-1
cdr3_nt: TGTGCCAGCAGTGAGAAATCCGGGCCACTGCCCCAGCATTTT
cdr3_aa: CASSEKSGPLPQHF

clone_size: many
d_call: NA
j_call: TRBJ2-6
v_call: TRBV28
cdr3_nt: TGTGCCAGTTCAGTCCTCTCTGGGGCCAACGTCCTGACTTTC
cdr3_aa: CASSVLSGANVLTF

clone_size: NA
d_call: NA
j_call: TRBJ2-3
v_call: TRBV4-2
cdr3_nt: TGTGCCAGCAGCCAAGAACGTGATACGCAGTATTTT
cdr3_aa: CASSQERDTQYF

clone_size: NA
d_call: TRBD1
j_call: TRBJ1-2
v_call: TRBV5-4
cdr3_nt: TGTGCCAGCAGCTTTACAGGGGGCGCAGGGGGCTACACCTTC
cdr3_aa: CASSFTGGAGGYTF

clone_size: NA
d_call: NA
j_call: TRBJ1-2
v_call: TRBV9
cdr3_nt: TGTGCCAGCAGCGTAGACGGGAGGGGCTATGGCTACACCTTC
cdr3_aa: CASSVDGRGYGYTF

clone_size: NA
d_call: NA
j_call: TRBJ2-1
v_call: TRBV4-3
cdr3_nt: TGCGCCAGCAGCCAACCAGGCCATGAGCAGTTCTTC
cdr3_aa: CASSQPGHEQFF

clone_size: many
d_call: NA
j_call: TRBJ1-6
v_call: TRBV28
cdr3_nt: TGTGCCAGCAGTCCCATCGGACCCCTCCACTTT
cdr3_aa: CASSPIGPLHF

clone_size: many
d_call: TRBD2
j_call: TRBJ2-1
v_call: TRBV6-1
cdr3_nt: TGTGCCAGCAGTGAAGTATTAACCGGGACTAGTGAGCAGTTCTTC
cdr3_aa: CASSEVLTGTSEQFF

clone_size: NA
d_call: NA
j_call: TRBJ1-6
v_call: TRBV6-5
cdr3_nt: TGTGCCAGCAGTTACGCCGGTTCACCCCTCCACTTT
cdr3_aa: CASSYAGSPLHF

clone_size: few
d_call: NA
j_call: TRBJ1-1
v_call: TRBV19
cdr3_nt: TGTGCCAGTAGTATACCAACCCGGACCCTTGAAGCTTTCTTT
cdr3_aa: CASSIPTRTLEAFF

clone_size: NA
d_call: NA
j_call: TRBJ1-6
v_call: TRBV7-9
cdr3_nt: TGTGCCAGCAGCTTAAGAGGGCAGGGGTATTCACCCCTCCACTTT
cdr3_aa: CASSLRGQGYSPLHF

clone_size: few
d_call: NA
j_call: TRBJ2-5
v_call: TRBV2
cdr3_nt: TGTGCCAGCCGAGGGCCCGGGGGGACCCAGTACTTC
cdr3_aa: CASRGPGGTQYF

clone_size: NA
d_call: TRBD2
j_call: TRBJ2-1
v_call: TRBV7-2
cdr3_nt: TGTGCCAGCAGCTTAGTCGGGGGGGGCCGGGGTTTCTTC
cdr3_aa: CASSLVGGGRGFF